The clone carrying this TCR beta chain was picked up many times. What it recognizes is unknown. These data belong to a study of tumor-infiltrating lymphocytes in primary liver carcinoma. Joint extraction of RNA and DNA used roughly 17-32 mg of bulk tissue that was unsorted. Donors underwent surgery for histopathologically diagnosed primary liver carcinoma. CDR3 length equals 13 residues. Germline assignment: CDR1 MDHEN and CDR2 SYDVKM. The V gene lost 4 bases and the J gene lost 2 bases, with 8 bases spanning the gap. Study findings and constraints: Tumor-adjacent and tumor-blood pairs shared a smaller degree of overlap than tumor region pairs.

From around 520 ng of total RNA, TCR beta-specific cDNA was reverse-transcribed using a constant-region primer. Investigators got TCR beta libraries out of three nested multiplex PCR rounds, done with slightly modified ARM-PCR. The opening two PCR rounds, approximately 10 cycles each, paired TRBV1-TRBV30 forward primers with a C-beta reverse primer. TCRdb independently ran MiXCR on the multiplex PCR reads; one entry per CDR3 protein. Among tens of thousands of distinct CDR3 sequences listed, less than 75% were seen once. J is TRBJ2-5 and V is TRBV28; a weak D match, TRBD2 (6 bases). What was sequenced was liver tumor tissue from sampling region 5. Documented subset: tumor region T5, tumor centre. This clonotype originated in a man between 35 and 55 years old with primary liver carcinoma and hepatitis B virus infection. The CDR3 DNA reads as TGTGCCAGCAGTTCTAGCGTTCAAGAGACCCAGTACTTC. Amino acids: CASSSSVQETQYF.